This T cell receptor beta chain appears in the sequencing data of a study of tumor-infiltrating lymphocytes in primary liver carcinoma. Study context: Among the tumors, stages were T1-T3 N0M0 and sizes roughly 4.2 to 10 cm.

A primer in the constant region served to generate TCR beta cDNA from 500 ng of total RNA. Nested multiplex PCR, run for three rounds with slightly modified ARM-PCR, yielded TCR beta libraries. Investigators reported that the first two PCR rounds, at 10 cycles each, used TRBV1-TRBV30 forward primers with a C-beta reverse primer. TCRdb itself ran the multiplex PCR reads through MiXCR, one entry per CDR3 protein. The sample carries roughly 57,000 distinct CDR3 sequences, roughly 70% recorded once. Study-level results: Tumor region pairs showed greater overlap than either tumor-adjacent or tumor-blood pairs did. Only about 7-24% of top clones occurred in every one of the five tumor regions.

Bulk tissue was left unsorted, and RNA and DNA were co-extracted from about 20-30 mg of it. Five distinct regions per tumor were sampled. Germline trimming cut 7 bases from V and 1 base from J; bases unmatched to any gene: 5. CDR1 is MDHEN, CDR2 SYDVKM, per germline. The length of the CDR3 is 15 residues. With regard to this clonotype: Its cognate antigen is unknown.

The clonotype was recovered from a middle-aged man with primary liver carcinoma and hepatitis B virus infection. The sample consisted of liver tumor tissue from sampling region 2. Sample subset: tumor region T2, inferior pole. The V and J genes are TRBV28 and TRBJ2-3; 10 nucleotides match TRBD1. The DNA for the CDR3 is TGTGCCAGCAATCCCGACAGGGGGCGCACAGATACGCAGTATTTT. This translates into CASNPDRGRTDTQYF.